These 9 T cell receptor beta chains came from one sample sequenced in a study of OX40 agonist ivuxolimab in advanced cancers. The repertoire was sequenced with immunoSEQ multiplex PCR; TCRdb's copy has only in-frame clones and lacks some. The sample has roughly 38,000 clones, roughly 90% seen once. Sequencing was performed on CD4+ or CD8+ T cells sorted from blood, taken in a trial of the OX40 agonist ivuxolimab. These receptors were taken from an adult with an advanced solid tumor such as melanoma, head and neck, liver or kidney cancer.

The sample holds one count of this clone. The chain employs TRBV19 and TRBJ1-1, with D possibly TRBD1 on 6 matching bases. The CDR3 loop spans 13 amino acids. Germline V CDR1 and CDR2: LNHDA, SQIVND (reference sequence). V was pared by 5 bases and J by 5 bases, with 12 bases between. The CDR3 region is CASSPGDGTEAFF. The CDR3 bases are TGTGCCAGTAGTCCAGGGGACGGTACTGAAGCTTTCTTT.

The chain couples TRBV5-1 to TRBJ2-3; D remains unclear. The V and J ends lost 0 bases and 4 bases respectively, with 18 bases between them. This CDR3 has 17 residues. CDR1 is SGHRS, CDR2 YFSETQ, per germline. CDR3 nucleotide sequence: TGCGCCAGCAGCTTGGATAGTCCGGCCGCCTGGGCAGATACGCAGTATTTT. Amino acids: CASSLDSPAAWADTQYF.

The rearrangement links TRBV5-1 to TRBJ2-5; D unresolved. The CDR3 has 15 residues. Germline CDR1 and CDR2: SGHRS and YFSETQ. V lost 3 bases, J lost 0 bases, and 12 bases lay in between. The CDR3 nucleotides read TGCGCCAGCAGCTCGAGACAATGGTACCAAGAGACCCAGTACTTC. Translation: CASSSRQWYQETQYF. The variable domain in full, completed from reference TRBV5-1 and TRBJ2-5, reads KAGVTQTPRYLIKTRGQQVTLSCSPISGHRSVSWYQQTPGQGLQFLFEYFSETQRNKGNFPGRFSGRQFSNSRSEMNVSTLELGDSALYLCASSSRQWYQETQYFGPGTRLLVL.

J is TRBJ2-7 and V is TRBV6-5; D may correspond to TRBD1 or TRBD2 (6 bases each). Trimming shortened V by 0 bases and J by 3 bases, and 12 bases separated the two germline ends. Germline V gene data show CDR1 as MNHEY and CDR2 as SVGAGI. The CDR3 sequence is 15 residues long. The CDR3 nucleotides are TGTGCCAGCAGTTACTCGACCGGGGGCGTCTACGAGCAGTACTTC. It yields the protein CASSYSTGGVYEQYF.

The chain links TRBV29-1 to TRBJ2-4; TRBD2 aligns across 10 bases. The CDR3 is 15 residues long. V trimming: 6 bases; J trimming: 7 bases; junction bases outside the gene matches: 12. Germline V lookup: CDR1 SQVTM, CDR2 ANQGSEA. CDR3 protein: CSVLLAGVLGNIQYF. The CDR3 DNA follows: TGCAGCGTGCTGCTAGCGGGAGTGCTCGGGAACATTCAGTACTTC.

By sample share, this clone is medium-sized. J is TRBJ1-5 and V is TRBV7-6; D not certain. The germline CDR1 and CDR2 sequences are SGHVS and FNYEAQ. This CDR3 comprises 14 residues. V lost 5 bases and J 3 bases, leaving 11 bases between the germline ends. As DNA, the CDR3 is TGTGCCAGCAGCGCCTTCGGTTACAATCAGCCCCAGCATTTT. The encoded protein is CASSAFGYNQPQHF. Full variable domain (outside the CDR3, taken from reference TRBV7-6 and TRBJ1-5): GAGVSQSPRYKVTKRGQDVALRCDPISGHVSLYWYRQALGQGPEFLTYFNYEAQQDKSGLPNDRFSAERPEGSISTLTIQRTEQRDSAMYRCASSAFGYNQPQHFGDGTRLSIL.

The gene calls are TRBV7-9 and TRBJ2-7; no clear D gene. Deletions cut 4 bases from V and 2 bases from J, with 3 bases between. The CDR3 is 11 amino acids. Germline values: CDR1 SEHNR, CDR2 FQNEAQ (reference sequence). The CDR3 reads CASSSTYEQYF. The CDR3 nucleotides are TGTGCCAGCAGCTCAACCTACGAGCAGTACTTC.

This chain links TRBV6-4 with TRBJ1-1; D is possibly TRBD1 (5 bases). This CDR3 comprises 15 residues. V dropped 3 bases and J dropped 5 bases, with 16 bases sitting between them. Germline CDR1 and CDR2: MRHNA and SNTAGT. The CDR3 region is CASSESGAEGTEAFF. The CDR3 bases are TGTGCCAGCAGTGAATCCGGGGCCGAGGGGACTGAAGCTTTCTTT.

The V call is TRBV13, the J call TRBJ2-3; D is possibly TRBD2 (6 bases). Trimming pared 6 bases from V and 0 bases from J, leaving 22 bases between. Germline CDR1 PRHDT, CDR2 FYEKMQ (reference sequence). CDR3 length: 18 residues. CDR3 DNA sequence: TGTGCCAGCAGTTCAATACTAGCTGCCGGGGATAGCACAGATACGCAGTATTTT. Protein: CASSSILAAGDSTDTQYF.